This T cell receptor beta chain is drawn from a study of shared clonotypes between healthy human individuals. Findings and limits, study-wide: A handful of donors showed sharing of about 5.5% of naive CD4 clonotypes.

Sequenced by immunoSEQ multiplex PCR; TCRdb stores in-frame clones only, minus some. This sample has around 1,900,000 clones, with around 93% found just once. Only a few counts were recorded for this clone. Its antigen is currently unknown. V was trimmed by 5 bases and J by 0 bases, leaving 4 bases between them. The CDR3 runs to 12 residues. Germline assignment: CDR1 SNHLY and CDR2 FYNNEI. Naive-designated CD8 cells lacked CD45RO, were positively enriched for CCR7, and omitted terminally differentiated effector memory CD45RA+ cells. There were only Caucasian adults among the donors, and all lived in Nashville, Tennessee.

Sequencing used naive CD8+ T cells from PBMCs. This receptor was identified in a man aged 18 to 35 in good health. Some clones in this sample may be carry-over from other donors' samples. This chain uses TRBV2 with TRBJ1-1; D is ambiguous. This CDR3 reads CASSYMNTEAFF. The DNA for the CDR3 is TGTGCCAGCAGTTACATGAACACTGAAGCTTTCTTT.